This T cell receptor (beta chain) comes out of a study of identical twins. The donors were all healthy and Caucasian. The CDR3 consists of 16 residues. V was clipped by 3 bases and J by 0 bases, with 12 bases between them. Germline CDR1 MNHNS, CDR2 SASEGT. cDNA carried unique molecular identifiers, and a universal primer site was added by template switching. From the 5' RACE reads, TCRdb called clonotypes with MiXCR, one entry per CDR3 protein. The sample has 450,000 to 650,000 distinct CDR3 sequences, nearly 15% seen once. This sample was shared with a second study, whose subject was yellow fever vaccine responses in identical twins.

The clonotype originates from a woman aged 18-30 years in good health. The chain links TRBV6-1 to TRBJ1-3; TRBD1 might be the D (6 bases). The sequenced material came from CD4+ T cells sorted from blood. The CDR3 here is CASSDVGGHSGNTIYF. As DNA, the CDR3 is TGTGCCAGCAGTGACGTGGGGGGCCACTCTGGAAACACCATATATTTT.